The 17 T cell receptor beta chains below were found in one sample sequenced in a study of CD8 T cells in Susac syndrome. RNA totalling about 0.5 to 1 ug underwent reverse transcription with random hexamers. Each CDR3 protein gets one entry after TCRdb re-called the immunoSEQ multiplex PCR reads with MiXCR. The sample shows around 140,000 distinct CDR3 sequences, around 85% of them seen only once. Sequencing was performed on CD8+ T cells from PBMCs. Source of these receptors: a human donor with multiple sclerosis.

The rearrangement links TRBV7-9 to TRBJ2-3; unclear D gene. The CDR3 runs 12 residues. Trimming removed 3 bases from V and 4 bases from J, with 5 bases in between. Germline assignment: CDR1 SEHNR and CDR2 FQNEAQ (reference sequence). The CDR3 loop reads CASSFISDTQYF. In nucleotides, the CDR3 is TGTGCCAGCAGCTTTATATCAGATACGCAGTATTTT.

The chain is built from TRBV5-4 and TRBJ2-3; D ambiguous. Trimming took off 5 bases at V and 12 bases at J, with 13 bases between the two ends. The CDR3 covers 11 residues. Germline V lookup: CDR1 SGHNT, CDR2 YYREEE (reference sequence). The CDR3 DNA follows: TGTGCCAGCAGTTATCTAGGATCCCAGTATTTT. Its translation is CASSYLGSQYF.

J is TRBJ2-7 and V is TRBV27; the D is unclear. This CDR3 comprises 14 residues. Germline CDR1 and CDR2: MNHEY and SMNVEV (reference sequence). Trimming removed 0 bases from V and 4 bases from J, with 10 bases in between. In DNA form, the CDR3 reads TGTGCCAGCAGTTTATCCCTTTTGGCTTACGAGCAGTACTTC. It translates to CASSLSLLAYEQYF.

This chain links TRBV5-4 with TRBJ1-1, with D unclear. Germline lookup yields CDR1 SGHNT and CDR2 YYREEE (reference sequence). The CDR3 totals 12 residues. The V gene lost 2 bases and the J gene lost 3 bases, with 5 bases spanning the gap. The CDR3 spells CASSFQYTEAFF. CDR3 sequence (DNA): TGTGCCAGCAGCTTCCAGTACACTGAAGCTTTCTTT.

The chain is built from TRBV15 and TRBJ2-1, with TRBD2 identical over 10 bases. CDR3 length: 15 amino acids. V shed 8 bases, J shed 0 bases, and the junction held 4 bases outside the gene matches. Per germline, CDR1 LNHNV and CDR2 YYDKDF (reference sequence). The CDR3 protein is CATGKREGSYNEQFF. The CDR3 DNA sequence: TGTGCCACCGGGAAGCGGGAGGGCTCCTACAATGAGCAGTTCTTC.

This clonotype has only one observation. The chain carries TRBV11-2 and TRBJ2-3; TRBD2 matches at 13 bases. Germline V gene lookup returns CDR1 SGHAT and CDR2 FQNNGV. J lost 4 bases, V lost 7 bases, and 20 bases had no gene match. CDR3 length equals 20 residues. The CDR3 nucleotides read TGTGCCAGCACCCGTGGGGAAACCGGGACTAGCGGGGAAACCCCAGATACGCAGTATTTT. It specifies CASTRGETGTSGETPDTQYF.

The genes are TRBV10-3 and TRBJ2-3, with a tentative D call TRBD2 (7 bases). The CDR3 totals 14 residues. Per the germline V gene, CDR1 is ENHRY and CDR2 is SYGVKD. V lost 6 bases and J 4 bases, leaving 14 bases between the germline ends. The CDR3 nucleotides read TGTGCCATCAGATGGGGGGGCACGGCAGATACGCAGTATTTT. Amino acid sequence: CAIRWGGTADTQYF.

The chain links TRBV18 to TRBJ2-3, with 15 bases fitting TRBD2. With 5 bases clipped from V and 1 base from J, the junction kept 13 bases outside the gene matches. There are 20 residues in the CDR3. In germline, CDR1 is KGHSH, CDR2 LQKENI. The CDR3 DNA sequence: TGTGCCAGCTCATCGGAGGGACTAGCGGGAGGAAGGAGTGGCACAGATACGCAGTATTTT. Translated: CASSSEGLAGGRSGTDTQYF.

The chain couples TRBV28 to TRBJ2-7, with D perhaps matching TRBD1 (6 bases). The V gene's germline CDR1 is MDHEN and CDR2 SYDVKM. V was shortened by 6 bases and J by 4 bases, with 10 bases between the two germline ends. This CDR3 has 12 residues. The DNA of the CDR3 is TGTGCCAGCAGCCAAACAGGGTACGAGCAGTACTTC. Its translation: CASSQTGYEQYF.

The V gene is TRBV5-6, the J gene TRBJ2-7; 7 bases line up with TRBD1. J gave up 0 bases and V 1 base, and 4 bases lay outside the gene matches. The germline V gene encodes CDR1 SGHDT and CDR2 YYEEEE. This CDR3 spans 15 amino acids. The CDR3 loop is CASSLFRGLSYEQYF. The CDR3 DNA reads TGTGCCAGCAGCTTGTTTAGGGGGCTCTCCTACGAGCAGTACTTC.

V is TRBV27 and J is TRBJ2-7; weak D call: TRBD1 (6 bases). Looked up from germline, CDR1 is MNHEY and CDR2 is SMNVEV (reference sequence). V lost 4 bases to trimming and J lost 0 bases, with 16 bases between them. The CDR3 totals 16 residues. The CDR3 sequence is CASSSLQGPSSYEQYV. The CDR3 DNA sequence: TGTGCCAGCAGTTCCCTACAGGGACCCAGCTCCTACGAGCAGTACGTC.

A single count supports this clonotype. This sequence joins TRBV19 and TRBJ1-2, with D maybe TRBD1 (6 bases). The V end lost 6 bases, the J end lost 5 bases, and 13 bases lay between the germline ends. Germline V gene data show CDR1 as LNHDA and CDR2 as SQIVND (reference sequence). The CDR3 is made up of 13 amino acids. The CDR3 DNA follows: TGTGCCAGTAGGGACAGCTATACATATGGCTACACCTTC. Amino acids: CASRDSYTYGYTF.

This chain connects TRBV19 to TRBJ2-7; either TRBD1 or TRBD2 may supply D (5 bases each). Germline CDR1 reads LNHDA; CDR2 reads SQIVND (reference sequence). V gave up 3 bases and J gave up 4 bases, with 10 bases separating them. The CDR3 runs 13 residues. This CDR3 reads CASSMGLAYEQYF. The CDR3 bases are TGTGCCAGTAGTATGGGGCTAGCTTACGAGCAGTACTTC.

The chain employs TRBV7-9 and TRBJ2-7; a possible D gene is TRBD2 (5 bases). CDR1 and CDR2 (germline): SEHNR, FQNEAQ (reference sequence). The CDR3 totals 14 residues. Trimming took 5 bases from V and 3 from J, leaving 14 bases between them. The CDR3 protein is CASSPSGLNYEQYV. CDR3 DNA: TGTGCCAGCAGCCCCAGCGGACTGAACTACGAGCAGTACGTC.

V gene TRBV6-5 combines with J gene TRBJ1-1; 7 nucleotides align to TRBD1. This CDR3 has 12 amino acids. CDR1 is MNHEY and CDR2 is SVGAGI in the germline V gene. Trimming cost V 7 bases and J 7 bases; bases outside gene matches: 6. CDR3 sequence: CASNVPGGEAFF. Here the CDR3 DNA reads TGTGCCAGCAATGTACCAGGGGGTGAAGCTTTCTTT.

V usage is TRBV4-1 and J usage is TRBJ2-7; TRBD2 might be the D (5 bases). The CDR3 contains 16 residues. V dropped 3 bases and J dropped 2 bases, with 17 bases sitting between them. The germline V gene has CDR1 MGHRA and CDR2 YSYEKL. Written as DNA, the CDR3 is TGCGCCAGCAGCCATCAAGGTGACGAGGGTACCTACGAGCAGTACTTC. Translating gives CASSHQGDEGTYEQYF.

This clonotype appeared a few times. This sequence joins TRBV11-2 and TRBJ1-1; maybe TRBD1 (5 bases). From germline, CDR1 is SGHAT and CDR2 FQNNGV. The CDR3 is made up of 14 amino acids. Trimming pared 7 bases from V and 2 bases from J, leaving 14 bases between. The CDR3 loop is CASTPVGDNTEAFF. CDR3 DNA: TGTGCCAGCACCCCTGTAGGGGACAACACTGAAGCTTTCTTT.